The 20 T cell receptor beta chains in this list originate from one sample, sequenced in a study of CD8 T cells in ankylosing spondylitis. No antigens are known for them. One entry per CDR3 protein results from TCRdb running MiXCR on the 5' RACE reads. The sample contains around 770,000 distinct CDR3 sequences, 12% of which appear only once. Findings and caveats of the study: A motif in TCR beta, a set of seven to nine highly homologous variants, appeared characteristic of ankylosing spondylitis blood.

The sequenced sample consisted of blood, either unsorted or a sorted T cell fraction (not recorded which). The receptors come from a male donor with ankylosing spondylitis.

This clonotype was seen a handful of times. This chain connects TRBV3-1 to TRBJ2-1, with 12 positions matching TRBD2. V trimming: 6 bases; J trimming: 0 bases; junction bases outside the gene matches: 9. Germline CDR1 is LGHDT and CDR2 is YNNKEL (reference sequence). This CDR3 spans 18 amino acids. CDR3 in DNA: TGTGCCAGCAGGCCGACTAGCGGGGGTCCAAGCTCCTACAATGAGCAGTTCTTC. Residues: CASRPTSGGPSSYNEQFF.

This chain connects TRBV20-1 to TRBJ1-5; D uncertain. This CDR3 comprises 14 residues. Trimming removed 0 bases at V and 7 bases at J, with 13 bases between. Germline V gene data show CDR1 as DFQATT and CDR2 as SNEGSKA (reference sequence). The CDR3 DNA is TGCAGTGCTAGAGATCGACGAAGCCCCCAGCCCCAGCATTTT. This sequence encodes CSARDRRSPQPQHF.

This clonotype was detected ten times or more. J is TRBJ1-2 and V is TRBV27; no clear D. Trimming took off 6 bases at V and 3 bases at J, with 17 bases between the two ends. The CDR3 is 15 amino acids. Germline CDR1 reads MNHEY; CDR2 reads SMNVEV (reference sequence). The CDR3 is CASSPLSYSDYGYTF. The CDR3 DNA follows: TGTGCCAGCAGCCCCCTTTCTTATAGTGACTATGGCTACACCTTC.

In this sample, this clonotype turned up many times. DNA for the CDR3: TGCGCCAGCAGCTACTGGACAGCGAAAAAACTTCTTGAAGCCAAAAACATTCAGTACTTC. As protein: CASSYWTAKKLLEAKNIQYF. The genes are TRBV4-3 and TRBJ2-4; possibly TRBD1 for D (6 bases). V lost 5 bases to trimming and J lost 0 bases, with 26 bases between them. The CDR3 is made up of 20 amino acids. The V gene's germline CDR1 is LGHNA and CDR2 YSLEER.

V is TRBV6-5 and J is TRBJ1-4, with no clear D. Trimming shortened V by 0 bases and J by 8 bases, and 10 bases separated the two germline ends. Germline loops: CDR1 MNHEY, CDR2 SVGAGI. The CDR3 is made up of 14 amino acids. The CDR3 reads CASSYSSRGEKLFF. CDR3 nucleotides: TGTGCCAGCAGTTACTCGAGTAGAGGCGAAAAACTGTTTTTT.

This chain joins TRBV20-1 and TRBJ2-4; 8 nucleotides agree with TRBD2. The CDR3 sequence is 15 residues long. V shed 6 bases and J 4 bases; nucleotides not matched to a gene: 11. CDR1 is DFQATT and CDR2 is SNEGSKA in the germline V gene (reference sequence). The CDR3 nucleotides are TGCAGTGCAGGGGGGGGTAGCGGGATGAAAAACATTCAGTACTTC. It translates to CSAGGGSGMKNIQYF.

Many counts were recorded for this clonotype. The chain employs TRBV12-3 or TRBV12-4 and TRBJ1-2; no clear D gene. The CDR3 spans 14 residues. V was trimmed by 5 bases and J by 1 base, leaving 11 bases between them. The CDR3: CASSPANFNYGYTF. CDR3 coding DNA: TGTGCCAGCAGTCCGGCCAACTTTAACTATGGCTACACCTTC.

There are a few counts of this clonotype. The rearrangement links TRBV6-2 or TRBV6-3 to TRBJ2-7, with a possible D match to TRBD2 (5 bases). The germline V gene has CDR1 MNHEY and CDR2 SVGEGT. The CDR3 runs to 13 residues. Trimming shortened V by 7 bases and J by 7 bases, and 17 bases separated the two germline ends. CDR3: CASTLDSYGEQYF. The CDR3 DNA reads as TGTGCCAGCACTCTGGACTCTTACGGGGAGCAGTACTTC.

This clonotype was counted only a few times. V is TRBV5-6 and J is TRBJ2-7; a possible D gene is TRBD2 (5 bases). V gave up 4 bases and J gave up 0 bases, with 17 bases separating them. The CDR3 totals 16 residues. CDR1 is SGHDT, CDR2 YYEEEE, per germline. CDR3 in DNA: TGTGCCAGCAGCCCTGATCGGGCGGGCAACTCCTACGAGCAGTACTTC. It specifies CASSPDRAGNSYEQYF.

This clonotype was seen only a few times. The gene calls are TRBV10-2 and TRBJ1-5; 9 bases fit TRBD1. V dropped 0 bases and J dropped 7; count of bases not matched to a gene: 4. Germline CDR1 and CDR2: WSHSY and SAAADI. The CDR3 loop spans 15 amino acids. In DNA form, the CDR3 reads TGCGCCAGCAGTGAGTCGGGACAGGGCGGGCAGCCCCAGCATTTT. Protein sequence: CASSESGQGGQPQHF.

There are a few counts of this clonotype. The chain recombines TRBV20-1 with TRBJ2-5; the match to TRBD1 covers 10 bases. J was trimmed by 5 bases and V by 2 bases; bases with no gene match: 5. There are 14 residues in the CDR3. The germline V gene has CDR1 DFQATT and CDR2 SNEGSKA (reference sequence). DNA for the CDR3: TGCAGTGCTAGACCCCCGGGACAGGGGGAGACCCAGTACTTC. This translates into CSARPPGQGETQYF.

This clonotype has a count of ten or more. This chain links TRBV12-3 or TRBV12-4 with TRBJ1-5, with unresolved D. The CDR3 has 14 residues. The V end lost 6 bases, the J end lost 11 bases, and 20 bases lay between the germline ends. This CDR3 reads CASSSGPPDRSQHF. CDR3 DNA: TGTGCCAGCAGCTCGGGTCCCCCGGATCGATCCCAGCATTTT.

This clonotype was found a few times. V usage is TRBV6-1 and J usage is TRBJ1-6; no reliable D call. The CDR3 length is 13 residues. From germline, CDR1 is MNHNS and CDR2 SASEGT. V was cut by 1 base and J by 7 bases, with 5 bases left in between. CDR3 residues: CASSEVRNSPLHF. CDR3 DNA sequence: TGTGCCAGCAGTGAAGTACGGAATTCACCCCTCCACTTT.

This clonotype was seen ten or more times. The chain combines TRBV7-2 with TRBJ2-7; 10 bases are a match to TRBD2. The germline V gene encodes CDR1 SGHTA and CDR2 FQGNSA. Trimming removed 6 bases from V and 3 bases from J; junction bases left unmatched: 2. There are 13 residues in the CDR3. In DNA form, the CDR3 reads TGTGCCAGCAGTCGACTAGCGGGCTACGAGCAGTACTTC. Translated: CASSRLAGYEQYF. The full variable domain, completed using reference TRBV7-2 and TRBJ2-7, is GAGVSQSPSNKVTEKGKDVELRCDPISGHTALYWYRQSLGQGLEFLIYFQGNSAPDKSGLPSDRFSAERTGGSVSTLTIQRTQQEDSAVYLCASSRLAGYEQYFGPGTRLTVT.

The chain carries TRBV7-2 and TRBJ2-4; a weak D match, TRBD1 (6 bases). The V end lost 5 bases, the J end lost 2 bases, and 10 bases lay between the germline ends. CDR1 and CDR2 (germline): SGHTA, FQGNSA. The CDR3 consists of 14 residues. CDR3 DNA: TGTGCCAGCAGCCTCAGGGGAACCAAAAACATTCAGTACTTC. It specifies CASSLRGTKNIQYF.

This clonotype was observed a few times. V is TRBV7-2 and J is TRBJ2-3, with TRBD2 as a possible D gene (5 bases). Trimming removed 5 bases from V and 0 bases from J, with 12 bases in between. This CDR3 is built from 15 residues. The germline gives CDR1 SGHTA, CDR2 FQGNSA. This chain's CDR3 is CASSVQRSSTDTQYF. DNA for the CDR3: TGTGCCAGCAGCGTTCAGCGGTCTAGCACAGATACGCAGTATTTT.

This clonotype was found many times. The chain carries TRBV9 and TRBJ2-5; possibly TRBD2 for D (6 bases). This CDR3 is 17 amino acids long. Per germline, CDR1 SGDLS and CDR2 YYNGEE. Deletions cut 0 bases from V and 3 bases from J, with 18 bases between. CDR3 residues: CASSVAPPRGGKETQYF. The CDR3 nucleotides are TGTGCCAGCAGCGTAGCCCCCCCTCGGGGAGGAAAAGAGACCCAGTACTTC.

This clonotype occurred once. CDR3 DNA sequence: TGCGCCAGCAGCCAGGCCCGGGACAGGGGACTCTATAATTCACCCCTCCACTTT. Translating gives CASSQARDRGLYNSPLHF. V gene TRBV5-1 combines with J gene TRBJ1-6; 10 nucleotides line up with TRBD1. V shed 4 bases, J shed 3 bases, and the junction held 10 bases outside the gene matches. This CDR3 has 18 residues. Germline V gives CDR1 SGHRS, CDR2 YFSETQ.

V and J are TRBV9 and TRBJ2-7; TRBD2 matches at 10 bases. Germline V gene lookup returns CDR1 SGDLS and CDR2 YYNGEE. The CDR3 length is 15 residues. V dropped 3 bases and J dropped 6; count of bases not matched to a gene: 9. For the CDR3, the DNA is TGTGCCAGCAGCGACATAGCGGGAGGCCCCTCCGAGCAGTACTTC. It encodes CASSDIAGGPSEQYF.

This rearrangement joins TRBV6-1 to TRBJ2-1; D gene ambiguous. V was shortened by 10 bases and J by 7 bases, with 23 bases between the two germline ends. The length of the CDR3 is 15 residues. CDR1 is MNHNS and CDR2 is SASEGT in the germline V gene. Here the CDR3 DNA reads TGTGCCACCTCCCAAACGGGCTGGTTAGGGAATGAGCAGTTCTTC. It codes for CATSQTGWLGNEQFF.